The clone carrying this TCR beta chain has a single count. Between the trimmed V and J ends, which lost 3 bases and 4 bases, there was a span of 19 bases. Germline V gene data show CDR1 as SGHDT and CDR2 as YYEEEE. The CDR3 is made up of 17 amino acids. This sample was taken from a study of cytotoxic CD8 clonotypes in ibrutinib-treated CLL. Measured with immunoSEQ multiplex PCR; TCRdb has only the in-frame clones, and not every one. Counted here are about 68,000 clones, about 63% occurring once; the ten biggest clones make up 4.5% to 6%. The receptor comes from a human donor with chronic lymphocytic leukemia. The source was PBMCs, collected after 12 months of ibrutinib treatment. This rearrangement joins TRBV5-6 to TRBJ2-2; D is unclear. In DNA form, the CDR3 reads TGTGCCAGCAGCTCCTCACGAAGGACGGCCATCACCGGGGAGCTGTTTTTT. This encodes CASSSSRRTAITGELFF.